The T cell receptor (beta chain) under discussion was sequenced for a study of beta chain features in type 1 diabetes. General observations from the study: Researchers report that Type 1 diabetes patients had moderately but significantly shorter TCRB CDR3s across all four CD4+ subsets. cDNA-based reads could over-represent cells with high TCR expression. Type 1 diabetes patients had VDJ junctions that carried fewer insertions and more deletions. Here, the possible influence of HLA type (on TCRB rearrangement) remained unresolved.

Note on this clone: Its specificity is not known.

Expressed TCRB transcripts were sequenced after all isolated RNA was converted to cDNA. Using immunoSEQ multiplex PCR, the repertoire was profiled, and TCRdb retains in-frame clones only, with some absent. The table lists roughly 260,000 clones, just over 20% of them singletons. With V trimmed by 4 bases and J by 3 bases, 3 bases remained unmatched. Germline lookup yields CDR1 MGHDK and CDR2 SYGVNS. The CDR3 runs to 14 residues. Each of the CD4+ naive, central memory, regulatory and stem cell-like memory populations was sorted via CD45RO/CCR7/CD25/CD127/CD95/CD27. The sample taken for sequencing was naive CD4+ T cells from blood. The sequence came from a woman aged 35 to 49 with type 1 diabetes. The chain links TRBV25-1 to TRBJ2-7; TRBD1 agrees at 10 bases. In DNA form, the CDR3 reads TGTGCCAGCAGTGGAGACAGGGGGCGCTACGAGCAGTACTTC. It translates to CASSGDRGRYEQYF.